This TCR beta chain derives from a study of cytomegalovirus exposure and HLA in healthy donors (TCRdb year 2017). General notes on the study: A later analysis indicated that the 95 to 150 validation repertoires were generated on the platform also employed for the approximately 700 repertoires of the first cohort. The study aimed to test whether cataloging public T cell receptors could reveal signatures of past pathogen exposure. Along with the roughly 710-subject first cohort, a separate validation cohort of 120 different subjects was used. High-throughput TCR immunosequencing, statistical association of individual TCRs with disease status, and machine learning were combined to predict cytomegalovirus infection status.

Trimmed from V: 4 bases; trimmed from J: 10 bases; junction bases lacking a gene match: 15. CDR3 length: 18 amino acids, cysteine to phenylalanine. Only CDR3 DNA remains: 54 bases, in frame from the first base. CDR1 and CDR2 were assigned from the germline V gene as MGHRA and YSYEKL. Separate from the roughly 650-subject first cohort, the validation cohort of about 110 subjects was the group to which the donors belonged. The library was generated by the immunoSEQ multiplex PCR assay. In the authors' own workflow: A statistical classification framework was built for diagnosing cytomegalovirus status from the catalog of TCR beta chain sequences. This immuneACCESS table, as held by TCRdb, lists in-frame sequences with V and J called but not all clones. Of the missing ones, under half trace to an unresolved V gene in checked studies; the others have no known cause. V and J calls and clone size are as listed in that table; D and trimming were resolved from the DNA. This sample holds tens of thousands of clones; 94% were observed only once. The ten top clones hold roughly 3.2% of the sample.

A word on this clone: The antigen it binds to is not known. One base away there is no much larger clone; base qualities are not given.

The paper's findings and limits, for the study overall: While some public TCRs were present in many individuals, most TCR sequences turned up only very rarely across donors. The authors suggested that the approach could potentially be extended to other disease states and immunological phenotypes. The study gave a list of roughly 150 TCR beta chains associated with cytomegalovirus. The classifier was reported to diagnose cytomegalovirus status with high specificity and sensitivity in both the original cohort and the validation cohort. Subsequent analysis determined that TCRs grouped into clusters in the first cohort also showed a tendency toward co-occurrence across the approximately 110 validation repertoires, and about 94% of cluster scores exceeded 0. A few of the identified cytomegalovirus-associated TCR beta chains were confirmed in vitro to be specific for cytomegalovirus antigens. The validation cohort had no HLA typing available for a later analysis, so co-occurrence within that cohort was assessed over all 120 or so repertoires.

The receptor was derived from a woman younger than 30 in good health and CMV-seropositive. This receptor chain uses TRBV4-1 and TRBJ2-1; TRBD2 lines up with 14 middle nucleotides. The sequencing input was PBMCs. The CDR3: CASSPSGLAGGPPEEQFF. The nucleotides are TGCGCCAGCAGCCCCTCTGGACTAGCGGGGGGACCGCCGGAGGAGCAGTTCTTC.